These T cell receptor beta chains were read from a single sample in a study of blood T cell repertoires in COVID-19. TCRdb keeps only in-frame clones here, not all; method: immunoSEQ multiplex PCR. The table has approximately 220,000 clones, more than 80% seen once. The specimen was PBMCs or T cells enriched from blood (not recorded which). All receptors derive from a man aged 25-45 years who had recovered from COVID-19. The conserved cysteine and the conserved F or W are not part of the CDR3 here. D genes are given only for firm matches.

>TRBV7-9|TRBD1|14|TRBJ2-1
ASSPRQGAPYNEQF
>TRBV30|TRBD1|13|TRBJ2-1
AWSGTGDSYNEQF
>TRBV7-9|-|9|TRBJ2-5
ASSTGETQY
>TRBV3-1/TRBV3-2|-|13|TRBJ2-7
ASRGGPPSSYEQY
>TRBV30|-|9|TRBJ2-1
AWRSVNEQF
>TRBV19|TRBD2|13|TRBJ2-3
ASSTLAGLRDTQY
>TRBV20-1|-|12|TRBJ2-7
SASKQDMTYEQY
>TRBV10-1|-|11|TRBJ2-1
ASSVDNSNEQF
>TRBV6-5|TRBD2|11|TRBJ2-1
ASARTRENEQF
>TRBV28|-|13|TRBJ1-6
ASSFPDRNNSPLH
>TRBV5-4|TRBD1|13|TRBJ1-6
ASGHEQGRGSPLH
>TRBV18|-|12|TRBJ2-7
ASSPDFGAYEQY
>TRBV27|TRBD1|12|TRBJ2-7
ASSIGQGSYEQY
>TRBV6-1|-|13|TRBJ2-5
ASSEGPGVRETQY
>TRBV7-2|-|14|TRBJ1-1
ASSLNSPRTGGEAF
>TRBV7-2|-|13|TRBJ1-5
ASSLEENSNQPQH
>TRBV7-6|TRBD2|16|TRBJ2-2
ASSSLGLAGGVGGELF